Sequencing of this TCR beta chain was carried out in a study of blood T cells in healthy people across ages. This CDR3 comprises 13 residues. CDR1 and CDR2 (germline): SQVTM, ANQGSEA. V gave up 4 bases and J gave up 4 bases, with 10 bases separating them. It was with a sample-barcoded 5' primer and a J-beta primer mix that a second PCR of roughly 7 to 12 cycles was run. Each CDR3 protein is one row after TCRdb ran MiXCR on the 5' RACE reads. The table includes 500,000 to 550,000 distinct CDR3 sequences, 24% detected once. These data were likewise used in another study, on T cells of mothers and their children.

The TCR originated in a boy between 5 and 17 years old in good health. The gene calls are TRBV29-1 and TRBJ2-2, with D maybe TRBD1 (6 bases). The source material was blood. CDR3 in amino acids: CSVVAGVTGELFF. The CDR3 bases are TGCAGCGTTGTTGCAGGGGTCACCGGGGAGCTGTTTTTT.